This T cell receptor beta chain was identified during a study of blood T cell repertoires in COVID-19. This clone was detected only a few times. This CDR3 has 14 amino acids. Germline V CDR1 and CDR2: SGHTS, YDEGEE. The junction had 2 bases not matched to a gene; V was cut back by 0 bases and J by 11 bases. Sequenced by immunoSEQ multiplex PCR; TCRdb stores in-frame clones only, minus some. In the table there are hundreds of thousands of clones, 80% to 90% of which are singletons. This receptor was identified in a woman between 25 and 40 years old with active or convalescent COVID-19. Sample: peripheral blood. This chain connects TRBV5-8 to TRBJ2-1, with TRBD2 matching 13 bases. The CDR3, as DNA: TGTGCCAGCAGCTTGGGACTAGCGGGAGGCCAGCAGTTCTTC. This encodes CASSLGLAGGQQFF.